These 30 T cell receptor beta chains were all obtained from the same sample, sequenced in a study of human T cells and chemical hapten exposure. In TCRdb, the RACE reads were re-called with MiXCR into one record per CDR3 protein. Found here are roughly 100,000 distinct CDR3 sequences, 9.3% of them singletons; the top ten hold 2% to 2.5%. The time point here: patch test 2, 6 weeks after DPC sensitization. Stated treatment: therapeutic diphenylcyclopropenone sensitization with weekly scalp DPC. The specimen comprised whole blood, sampled in connection with sensitization to the hapten diphenylcyclopropenone (DPC). The receptors stem from a middle-aged woman with alopecia areata. Some clones in this sample may be carry-over from other donors' samples.

This clonotype has a handful of counts. V is TRBV18 and J is TRBJ1-1; a possible D gene is TRBD1 (5 bases). V shed 3 bases and J shed 2 bases, with 13 bases lying between them. The CDR3 is 15 residues long. Germline V gene lookup returns CDR1 KGHSH and CDR2 LQKENI. CDR3 region: CASSPPSQGNTEAFF. The CDR3 coding sequence is TGTGCCAGCTCACCCCCATCCCAGGGTAACACTGAAGCTTTCTTT.

This clonotype was picked up a small number of times. This chain connects TRBV19 to TRBJ2-7; 11 positions agree with TRBD2. This CDR3 is 17 amino acids long. J gave up 1 base and V 1 base, and 6 bases lay outside the gene matches. The germline V gene encodes CDR1 LNHDA and CDR2 SQIVND (reference sequence). CDR3 region: CASSIAAGTSGSYEQYF. Written as DNA, the CDR3 is TGTGCCAGTAGTATAGCCGCTGGGACTAGCGGTTCCTACGAGCAGTACTTC. The full variable domain, completed using reference TRBV19 and TRBJ2-7, is DGGITQSPKYLFRKEGQNVTLSCEQNLNHDAMYWYRQDPGQGLRLIYYSQIVNDFQKGDIAEGYSVSREKKESFPLTVTSAQKNPTAFYLCASSIAAGTSGSYEQYFGPGTRLTVT.

In its sample, this clonotype was seen many times. The chain is built from TRBV7-2 and TRBJ2-7; possibly TRBD1 or TRBD2 for D (5 bases each). V shed 5 bases and J shed 0 bases, with 11 bases lying between them. There are 14 residues in the CDR3. Looked up from germline, CDR1 is SGHTA and CDR2 is FQGNSA. CDR3 nucleotide sequence: TGTGCCAGCAGCCGGGGACGGAGCTCCTACGAGCAGTACTTC. It yields the protein CASSRGRSSYEQYF.

This clonotype was seen many times. This chain connects TRBV4-2 to TRBJ2-1; a weak D match, TRBD2 (5 bases). Trimming cost V 0 bases and J 7 bases, with 10 bases left between them. The CDR3 is 14 amino acids. Germline V gene sequence: CDR1 LGHNA, CDR2 YNFKEQ. CDR3 sequence reads: CASSQDPRGNEQFF. DNA of the CDR3: TGTGCCAGCAGCCAAGACCCTAGAGGGAATGAGCAGTTCTTC.

This clonotype was seen repeatedly, ten times or more. The chain joins TRBV6-2 or TRBV6-3 to TRBJ2-3; 12 bases agree with TRBD2. CDR3 size: 18 residues. The germline V gene encodes CDR1 MNHEY and CDR2 SVGEGT. J gave up 2 bases and V 6 bases, and 12 bases lay outside the gene matches. The CDR3 nucleotides read TGTGCCAGCAGCCGCCCTCCTACTAGCGGGAGGAACACAGATACGCAGTATTTT. Encoded protein: CASSRPPTSGRNTDTQYF.

V is TRBV29-1 and J is TRBJ2-2; D might be TRBD2 (6 bases). Per the germline V gene, CDR1 is SQVTM and CDR2 is ANQGSEA. The V end was cut by 7 bases, the J end by 9 bases, with 12 bases between. The CDR3 is made up of 11 amino acids. The CDR3 DNA reads as TGCAGCGCCGGAGGGTCTCGGGAGCTGTTTTTT. Translation: CSAGGSRELFF.

The rearrangement links TRBV5-4 to TRBJ2-5; tentative D call: TRBD1 (6 bases). In germline, CDR1 is SGHNT, CDR2 YYREEE (reference sequence). There are 15 residues in the CDR3. Trimming took 4 bases from V and 5 from J, leaving 18 bases between them. Here the CDR3 reads CASSDAQGRRETQYF. CDR3 in DNA: TGTGCCAGCAGCGACGCACAGGGACGGCGGGAGACCCAGTACTTC. Full variable domain (remainder filled in from reference TRBV5-4 and TRBJ2-5): ETGVTQSPTHLIKTRGQQVTLRCSSQSGHNTVSWYQQALGQGPQFIFQYYREEENGRGNFPPRFSGLQFPNYSSELNVNALELDDSALYLCASSDAQGRRETQYFGPGTRLLVL.

V and J are TRBV20-1 and TRBJ2-5, with D unresolved. The germline gives CDR1 DFQATT, CDR2 SNEGSKA (reference sequence). The CDR3 length is 13 residues. V shed 4 bases and J shed 5 bases, with 14 bases lying between them. The CDR3 spells CSATGPYGETQYF. The CDR3 nucleotides are TGCAGTGCTACCGGACCGTACGGGGAGACCCAGTACTTC.

This clonotype has only a few counts. The chain links TRBV28 to TRBJ2-6; no firm D call. The CDR3 contains 15 residues. V was trimmed by 3 bases and J by 4 bases, leaving 10 bases between them. Germline CDR1 reads MDHEN; CDR2 reads SYDVKM. This CDR3 reads CASSFLDPGANVLTF. The CDR3, as DNA: TGTGCCAGCAGTTTTCTGGATCCCGGGGCCAACGTCCTGACTTTC.

The CDR3 DNA follows: TGTGCCAGCAGCGTAACAACCGGACAGGGATCCTACGAGCAGTACTTC. It translates to CASSVTTGQGSYEQYF. The chain links TRBV9 to TRBJ2-7, with 8 bases that match TRBD1. Losses at the gene ends were 1 base for V and 1 base for J; bases not matched to a gene: 7. This CDR3 has 16 residues. CDR1 SGDLS and CDR2 YYNGEE come from the germline V gene.

This clonotype was seen ten or more times. The genes are TRBV7-8 and TRBJ2-1; 7 bases fit TRBD2. The CDR3 totals 11 residues. Germline assignment: CDR1 SGHVS and CDR2 FQNEAQ. V gave up 6 bases and J gave up 10 bases; unmatched junction bases: 3. The CDR3 DNA reads TGTGCCAGCAGACTGGGACTAGAGCAGTTCTTC. Encoded protein: CASRLGLEQFF.

This clonotype was picked up many times. The chain carries TRBV5-1 and TRBJ2-7; D remains ambiguous. The V end was cut by 0 bases, the J end by 2 bases, with 9 bases between. The CDR3 runs 14 residues. Looked up from germline, CDR1 is SGHRS and CDR2 is YFSETQ. The CDR3 DNA sequence: TGCGCCAGCAGCTTGGGGAGTTCGGCCTACGAGCAGTACTTC. Residues: CASSLGSSAYEQYF.

This clonotype was counted at least ten times. CDR3 DNA sequence: TGTGCCAGCAGCTTAGTCCATTTTCGCCCCCACGTAGGCGGGAGAAGGAGAGATACGCAGTATTTT. Its translation: CASSLVHFRPHVGGRRRDTQYF. V gene TRBV7-2 combines with J gene TRBJ2-3; 7 bases line up with TRBD2. This CDR3 contains 22 residues. V shed 1 base, J shed 5 bases, and the junction held 27 bases outside the gene matches. Germline values: CDR1 SGHTA, CDR2 FQGNSA.

This clonotype has only a few counts. The chain combines TRBV2 with TRBJ1-1; D unresolved. The germline V gene has CDR1 SNHLY and CDR2 FYNNEI. V was cut by 8 bases and J by 0 bases, with 16 bases left in between. This CDR3 comprises 15 residues. This CDR3 reads CASAEFRPVNTEAFF. The CDR3 DNA reads as TGTGCCAGCGCCGAGTTTAGGCCCGTGAACACTGAAGCTTTCTTT.

This clonotype was counted at least ten times. V and J are TRBV27 and TRBJ1-1; D is possibly TRBD1 (6 bases). Trimming pared 2 bases from V and 4 bases from J, leaving 8 bases between. Germline V CDR1 and CDR2: MNHEY, SMNVEV (reference sequence). The CDR3 consists of 13 residues. In DNA form, the CDR3 reads TGTGCCAGCAGTTTACAGGGGCCCACTGAAGCTTTCTTT. Translating gives CASSLQGPTEAFF.

This clonotype was seen more than once but under ten times. This sequence joins TRBV4-1 and TRBJ2-4; D is uncertain. Germline values: CDR1 MGHRA, CDR2 YSYEKL. The CDR3 extends over 16 amino acids. Trimming shortened V by 0 bases and J by 0 bases, and 9 bases separated the two germline ends. CDR3 in DNA: TGCGCCAGCAGCCAAGATTCAGTTCTAGCCAAAAACATTCAGTACTTC. It encodes CASSQDSVLAKNIQYF.

The chain has TRBV28 and TRBJ1-4, with D uncertain. V lost 6 bases, J lost 5 bases, and 1 base lay in between. Germline CDR1 is MDHEN and CDR2 is SYDVKM. The CDR3 spans 10 residues. This CDR3 reads CASRNEKLFF. The CDR3 bases are TGTGCCAGCAGGAATGAAAAACTGTTTTTT.

The rearrangement links TRBV14 to TRBJ2-2; D might be TRBD1 (6 bases). V lost 2 bases and J lost 5, with 9 bases in between. CDR1 SGHDN and CDR2 FVKESK come from the germline V gene. This CDR3 is built from 14 residues. This CDR3 reads CASSQLQGTGELFF. As DNA, the CDR3 is TGTGCCAGCAGCCAACTGCAGGGGACCGGGGAGCTGTTTTTT. Filled out from reference TRBV14 and TRBJ2-2, the complete variable domain reads EAGVTQFPSHSVIEKGQTVTLRCDPISGHDNLYWYRRVMGKEIKFLLHFVKESKQDESGMPNNRFLAERTGGTYSTLKVQPAELEDSGVYFCASSQLQGTGELFFGEGSRLTVL.

This sequence joins TRBV20-1 and TRBJ2-7; possibly TRBD1 for D (5 bases). There are 13 residues in the CDR3. The V end was cut by 1 base, the J end by 2 bases, with 9 bases between. Germline values: CDR1 DFQATT, CDR2 SNEGSKA (reference sequence). CDR3 sequence: CSARGQGAYEQYF. For the CDR3, the DNA is TGCAGTGCTAGAGGCCAGGGCGCCTACGAGCAGTACTTC.

The CDR3 sequence: CASSLGNLGGNQPQHF. Written as DNA, the CDR3 is TGTGCCAGCAGTTTGGGCAACCTAGGGGGCAATCAGCCCCAGCATTTT. The chain uses TRBV12-3 or TRBV12-4 and TRBJ1-5, with a weak D call TRBD1 (5 bases). The CDR3 extends over 16 amino acids. V gave up 3 bases and J gave up 2 bases, with 14 bases separating them.

The V gene is TRBV10-1, the J gene TRBJ2-3; 11 bases are shared with TRBD2. V shed 5 bases, J shed 1 base, and the junction held 11 bases outside the gene matches. The germline V gene encodes CDR1 WNHNN and CDR2 SYGVQD (reference sequence). The CDR3 consists of 18 residues. CDR3 coding DNA: TGCGCCAGCAGTTTAGCGGGAGGGCCCCCTGGGGGCACAGATACGCAGTATTTT. It yields the protein CASSLAGGPPGGTDTQYF.

The rearrangement uses TRBV20-1 and TRBJ1-2; D is perhaps TRBD1 (5 bases). This CDR3 spans 16 amino acids. Per the germline V gene, CDR1 is DFQATT and CDR2 is SNEGSKA (reference sequence). V lost 4 bases and J lost 0, with 18 bases in between. The CDR3 reads CSATPQVTQTNYGYTF. The CDR3 nucleotides read TGCAGTGCTACTCCACAGGTGACGCAGACTAACTATGGCTACACCTTC.

This clonotype occurred many times. The CDR3 reads CASSRVARGKQFF. The CDR3 DNA follows: TGTGCCAGCAGCCGCGTGGCGCGGGGGAAGCAGTTCTTC. The gene calls are TRBV7-8 and TRBJ2-1; 7 positions match TRBD2. CDR1 SGHVS and CDR2 FQNEAQ come from the germline V gene. J was trimmed by 11 bases and V by 5 bases; bases with no gene match: 9. The CDR3 sequence is 13 residues long.

This clonotype was observed many times. The gene calls are TRBV5-1 and TRBJ1-1; D is possibly TRBD1 (6 bases). The V end lost 0 bases, the J end lost 4 bases, and 19 bases lay between the germline ends. This CDR3 is built from 17 residues. Germline V lookup: CDR1 SGHRS, CDR2 YFSETQ. The DNA for the CDR3 is TGCGCCAGCAGCTTGGGGGGGGCCGGACCCCCGAGCACTGAAGCTTTCTTT. This sequence encodes CASSLGGAGPPSTEAFF. Filled out from reference TRBV5-1 and TRBJ1-1, the complete variable domain reads KAGVTQTPRYLIKTRGQQVTLSCSPISGHRSVSWYQQTPGQGLQFLFEYFSETQRNKGNFPGRFSGRQFSNSRSEMNVSTLELGDSALYLCASSLGGAGPPSTEAFFGQGTRLTVV.

This clonotype has at least ten counts. This chain joins TRBV6-2 or TRBV6-3 and TRBJ2-1; 10 nucleotides agree with TRBD2. This CDR3 is built from 16 residues. Losses at the gene ends were 5 bases for V and 5 bases for J; bases not matched to a gene: 9. Per germline, CDR1 MNHEY and CDR2 SVGEGT. The CDR3 nucleotides read TGTGCCAGCAGTCCCTTACTAGCGGGATGGAACAATGAGCAGTTCTTC. It codes for CASSPLLAGWNNEQFF.

The chain combines TRBV18 with TRBJ2-7; a weak D match, TRBD2 (7 bases). Per germline, CDR1 KGHSH and CDR2 LQKENI. V dropped 2 bases and J dropped 6 bases, with 11 bases sitting between them. CDR3 size: 13 residues. CDR3 protein: CASSPAGASEQYF. CDR3 in DNA: TGTGCCAGCTCACCAGCGGGGGCCTCCGAGCAGTACTTC.

Ten or more counts support this clonotype. The chain is built from TRBV11-2 and TRBJ2-7; possibly TRBD1 or TRBD2 for D (5 bases each). The CDR3 loop spans 14 amino acids. CDR1 is SGHAT, CDR2 FQNNGV, per germline. Trimming shortened V by 2 bases and J by 6 bases, and 14 bases separated the two germline ends. CDR3 sequence reads: CASSLFRGVSEQYF. CDR3 coding DNA: TGTGCCAGCAGCTTATTCCGAGGGGTAAGCGAGCAGTACTTC.

CDR3 DNA: TGTGCCAGTAGGCCCCCCGGAGCCGGGGAGCTGTTTTTT. It yields the protein CASRPPGAGELFF. The chain recombines TRBV19 with TRBJ2-2; D gene ambiguous. The CDR3 has 13 amino acids. The germline V gene has CDR1 LNHDA and CDR2 SQIVND (reference sequence). Trimming cost V 6 bases and J 6 bases, with 11 bases left between them. Combining the CDR3 with reference TRBV19 and TRBJ2-2 gives the whole variable domain DGGITQSPKYLFRKEGQNVTLSCEQNLNHDAMYWYRQDPGQGLRLIYYSQIVNDFQKGDIAEGYSVSREKKESFPLTVTSAQKNPTAFYLCASRPPGAGELFFGEGSRLTVL.

About this clonotype: A read error may be the cause here, since a much bigger clone is one base away. The chain has TRBV6-6 and TRBJ2-7; no clear D gene. This CDR3 spans 13 amino acids. Germline assignment: CDR1 MNHNY and CDR2 SVGAGI (reference sequence). The CDR3 is CVSLHTTTYEQYF. In DNA, the CDR3 is TGTGTCAGCCTTCATACTACAACCTACGAGCAGTACTTC.

The chain has TRBV19 and TRBJ1-2; TRBD1 agrees at 8 bases. Trimming cost V 5 bases and J 10 bases; bases outside gene matches: 15. The CDR3 has 15 amino acids. Germline lookup yields CDR1 LNHDA and CDR2 SQIVND (reference sequence). CDR3 residues: CASSPTPAGGSVYTF. DNA of the CDR3: TGTGCCAGTAGTCCCACTCCGGCAGGGGGCTCTGTCTACACCTTC. The variable domain in full, completed from reference TRBV19 and TRBJ1-2, reads DGGITQSPKYLFRKEGQNVTLSCEQNLNHDAMYWYRQDPGQGLRLIYYSQIVNDFQKGDIAEGYSVSREKKESFPLTVTSAQKNPTAFYLCASSPTPAGGSVYTFGSGTRLTVV.